The rows below give T cell receptor beta chains drawn from one sample of a study of blood T cells in healthy people across ages. TCRdb re-called the 5' RACE reads with MiXCR, one entry per CDR3 protein. Of some 760,000 distinct CDR3 sequences listed, approximately 25% are singletons. These data are also associated with another study on T cells of mothers and their children.

Input material: blood. The receptors here all came from a boy younger than 18 in good health. Both conserved end residues are part of each CDR3. Fields, in order: V gene, J gene, clone size, D gene, CDR3 protein, CDR3 DNA. A D gene is named only where the DNA matches it firmly. Expanded clones are given a class, and other clones once, few, many or no size at all.

TRBV7-6	TRBJ2-5	NA	NA	CASSWGDSYPVTQYF	TGTGCCAGCAGCTGGGGGGACTCCTATCCAGTGACCCAGTACTTC
TRBV12-3/TRBV12-4	TRBJ2-5	few	TRBD2	CASSSLAEMKETQYF	TGTGCCAGCAGTTCCCTAGCGGAGATGAAAGAGACCCAGTACTTC
TRBV21-1	TRBJ2-7	NA	NA	CASSLAGPGDSYEQYF	TGTGCCAGCAGCTTAGCGGGTCCTGGGGATTCCTACGAGCAGTACTTC
TRBV10-3	TRBJ1-1	NA	NA	CATSGVVKNTEAFF	TGTGCCACTTCAGGGGTGGTCAAGAACACTGAAGCTTTCTTT
TRBV29-1	TRBJ2-3	few	NA	CSVQTEGYGTDTQYF	TGCAGCGTTCAGACCGAGGGTTACGGCACAGATACGCAGTATTTT
TRBV9	TRBJ1-2	NA	NA	CASSATRGTF	TGTGCCAGCAGCGCAACGAGAGGTACCTTC
TRBV4-2	TRBJ2-7	NA	NA	CASSQDWVSGFYEQYF	TGTGCCAGCAGCCAAGATTGGGTTAGCGGCTTCTACGAGCAGTACTTC
TRBV5-5	TRBJ2-1	NA	TRBD2	CASSVLAGVGVEQFF	TGTGCCAGCAGCGTTCTAGCGGGAGTAGGTGTTGAGCAGTTCTTC
TRBV9	TRBJ2-1	NA	TRBD2	CASSVAGTSVLNEQFF	TGTGCCAGCAGCGTCGCCGGGACTAGCGTGCTCAATGAGCAGTTCTTC
TRBV3-1	TRBJ2-7	NA	NA	CASSPLGVGYEQYF	TGTGCCAGCAGCCCTCTGGGGGTCGGATACGAGCAGTACTTC
TRBV28	TRBJ2-7	few	TRBD1	CASSSTGESYEQYF	TGTGCCAGCAGTTCGACAGGGGAGTCCTACGAGCAGTACTTC
TRBV14	TRBJ1-1	few	NA	CASSHRPTEAFF	TGTGCCAGCAGTCACAGGCCCACTGAAGCTTTCTTT
TRBV5-1	TRBJ2-7	NA	TRBD2	CASSLGRGEPYEQYF	TGCGCCAGCAGCTTGGGGCGGGGGGAACCCTACGAGCAGTACTTC
TRBV7-2	TRBJ2-7	few	NA	CASSLQGIYEQYF	TGTGCCAGCAGCTTACAGGGGATTTACGAGCAGTACTTC
TRBV10-3	TRBJ1-2	NA	NA	CAISETAYGYTF	TGTGCCATCAGTGAGACGGCCTATGGCTACACCTTC